A selection of T cell receptor beta chains follows, all from one sample in a study of cytomegalovirus exposure and HLA in healthy donors. Libraries were prepared by immunoSEQ multiplex PCR; TCRdb keeps only in-frame clonotypes and omits some of them. The data contain some 96,000 clones, around 76% of them singletons. The specimen sequenced was PBMCs. These receptors all stem from a woman aged 55-70 years in good health and CMV-seropositive. CDR3s leave out the opening cysteine and the closing phenylalanine or tryptophan. The order of the fields is J gene, V gene, CDR3 protein.

J: TRBJ2-7; V: TRBV25-1; CDR3: ASRTGPGEQY
J: TRBJ2-3; V: TRBV4-2; CDR3: ASSLQGGSSTDTQY
J: TRBJ2-7; V: TRBV7-9; CDR3: ASSLVGGASYEQY
J: TRBJ1-5; V: TRBV4-1; CDR3: ASSQSTGVILSNQPQH
J: TRBJ2-3; V: TRBV29-1; CDR3: SVDNGIVDTQY
J: TRBJ2-1; V: TRBV7-3; CDR3: ASSSRLNNEQF
J: TRBJ1-1; V: TRBV6-1; CDR3: ASREQGWAEAF
J: TRBJ2-1; V: TRBV30; CDR3: AWTADRGAYNEQF
J: TRBJ2-1; V: TRBV5-4; CDR3: ASSLASRLGLYEQF
J: TRBJ2-7; V: TRBV18; CDR3: ASSPISGNEQY
J: TRBJ2-7; V: TRBV9; CDR3: ASSVEASATYEQY
J: TRBJ1-1; V: TRBV5-4; CDR3: ASSPAGGTEAF
J: TRBJ2-1; V: TRBV7-6; CDR3: ASSSTSGRRGEQF
J: TRBJ2-7; V: TRBV6-5; CDR3: ASSEADRSEQY
J: TRBJ1-5; V: TRBV10-2; CDR3: ASMGDNQPQH
J: TRBJ2-1; V: TRBV7-9; CDR3: SSSELAGGSYNEQF
J: TRBJ2-1; V: TRBV4-1; CDR3: ASSPGTIRDEQF
J: TRBJ2-3; V: TRBV7-3; CDR3: ASSLGVSGVTDTQY
J: TRBJ1-1; V: TRBV19; CDR3: ASSIDRLLNTEAF
J: TRBJ1-2; V: TRBV5-4; CDR3: ASSLMGVANYGYT
J: TRBJ2-1; V: TRBV2; CDR3: ASSPTSGSYNEQF
J: TRBJ2-1; V: TRBV27; CDR3: ASSLYSGRANNEQF
J: TRBJ1-2; V: TRBV21-1; CDR3: ASTKNWSAGGYT
J: TRBJ2-7; V: TRBV5-1; CDR3: ASSSGQGSYEQY
J: TRBJ2-7; V: TRBV5-5; CDR3: ASILNSNSYEQY
J: TRBJ1-5; V: TRBV6-6; CDR3: ASSSGQVNQPQH
J: TRBJ1-1; V: TRBV7-9; CDR3: ASSPTGSGTEAF
J: TRBJ1-2; V: TRBV6-5; CDR3: ASRDGDGYT
J: TRBJ2-2; V: TRBV5-4; CDR3: ASSFRTGNTGELF
J: TRBJ2-1; V: TRBV19; CDR3: ASSPYPGGAGNEQF
J: TRBJ2-7; V: TRBV9; CDR3: ASSVGTSGSTDEQY
J: NA; V: TRBV14; CDR3: ASSFSELYEQY
J: TRBJ1-2; V: TRBV19; CDR3: ASSQRADFNYGYT
J: TRBJ2-5; V: TRBV7-3; CDR3: ASSPGQGFETQY
J: TRBJ1-1; V: TRBV30; CDR3: AWNRKDTEAF
J: TRBJ1-2; V: TRBV23-1; CDR3: ASSNPSQSLPGQGDKLGGYT
J: TRBJ2-7; V: TRBV15; CDR3: ATSRVGPYEQY
J: NA; V: TRBV18; CDR3: ASSPVGQGAFYEQY
J: TRBJ2-1; V: TRBV11-3; CDR3: ASSFSGSSYNEQF
J: TRBJ2-2; V: TRBV7-8; CDR3: ASLTSGRANTGELF
J: TRBJ2-1; V: TRBV27; CDR3: ASSDIGSSYNEQF
J: TRBJ2-3; V: TRBV5-1; CDR3: ASSLEDSITDTQY
J: TRBJ1-2; V: TRBV5-1; CDR3: ASSLARDNDGYT
J: TRBJ2-1; V: TRBV13; CDR3: ASTLTTTSSYNEQF
J: TRBJ1-2; V: TRBV5-5; CDR3: ASSFYWDVALGTGGYGYT
J: TRBJ2-1; V: TRBV19; CDR3: ASSMGLGADEQF
J: TRBJ2-7; V: TRBV29-1; CDR3: SVKGLAGDRSKQY